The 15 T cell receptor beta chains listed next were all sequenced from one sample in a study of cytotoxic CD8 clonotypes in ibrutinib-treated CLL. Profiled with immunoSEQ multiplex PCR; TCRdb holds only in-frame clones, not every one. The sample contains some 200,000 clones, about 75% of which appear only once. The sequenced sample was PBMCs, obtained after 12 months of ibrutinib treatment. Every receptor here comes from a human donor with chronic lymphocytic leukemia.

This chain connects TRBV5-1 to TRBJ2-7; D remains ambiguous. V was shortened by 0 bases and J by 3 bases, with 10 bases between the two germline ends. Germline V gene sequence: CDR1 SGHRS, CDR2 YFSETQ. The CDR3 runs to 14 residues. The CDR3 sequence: CASSLGVGIYEQYF. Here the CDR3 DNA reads TGCGCCAGCAGCTTGGGGGTCGGAATCTACGAGCAGTACTTC.

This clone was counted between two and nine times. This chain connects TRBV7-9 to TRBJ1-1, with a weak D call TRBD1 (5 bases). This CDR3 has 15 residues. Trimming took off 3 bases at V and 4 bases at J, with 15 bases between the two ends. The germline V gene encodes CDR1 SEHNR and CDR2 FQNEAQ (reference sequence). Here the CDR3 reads CASSFAGSLLTEAFF. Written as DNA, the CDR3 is TGTGCCAGCAGCTTCGCAGGGTCCCTCCTCACTGAAGCTTTCTTT.

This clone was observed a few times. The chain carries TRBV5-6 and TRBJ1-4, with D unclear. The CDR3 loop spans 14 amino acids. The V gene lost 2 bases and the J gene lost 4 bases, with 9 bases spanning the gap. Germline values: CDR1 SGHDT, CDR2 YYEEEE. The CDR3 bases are TGTGCCAGCAGCTTTGGGGTTGGTAATGAAAAACTGTTTTTT. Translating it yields CASSFGVGNEKLFF.

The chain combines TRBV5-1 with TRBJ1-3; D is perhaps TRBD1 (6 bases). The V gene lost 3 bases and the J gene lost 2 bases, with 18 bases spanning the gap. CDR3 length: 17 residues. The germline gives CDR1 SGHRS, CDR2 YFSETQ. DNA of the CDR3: TGCGCCAGCAGCTCCGGGGGCGGCCGGAACACTGGAAACACCATATATTTT. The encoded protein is CASSSGGGRNTGNTIYF.

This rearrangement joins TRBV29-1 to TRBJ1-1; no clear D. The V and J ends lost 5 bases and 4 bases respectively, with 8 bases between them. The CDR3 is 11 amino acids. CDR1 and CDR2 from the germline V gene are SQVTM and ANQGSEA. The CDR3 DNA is TGCAGCGTTTTAGGACCCACTGAAGCTTTCTTT. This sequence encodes CSVLGPTEAFF.

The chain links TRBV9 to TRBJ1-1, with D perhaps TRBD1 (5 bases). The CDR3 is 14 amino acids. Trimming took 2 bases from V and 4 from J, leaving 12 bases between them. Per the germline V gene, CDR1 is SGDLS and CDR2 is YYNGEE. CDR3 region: CASSVSSGGTEAFF. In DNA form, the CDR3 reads TGTGCCAGCAGCGTGAGTAGTGGGGGCACTGAAGCTTTCTTT.

As DNA, the CDR3 is TGTGCCAGCAGCCAAGATGAGGGGACAGGTGCGTTGGATGGCTACACCTTC. This translates into CASSQDEGTGALDGYTF. This chain connects TRBV4-2 to TRBJ1-2; 8 bases match TRBD1. J lost 6 bases, V lost 0 bases, and 12 bases had no gene match. The CDR3 spans 17 residues. The V gene's germline CDR1 is LGHNA and CDR2 YNFKEQ.

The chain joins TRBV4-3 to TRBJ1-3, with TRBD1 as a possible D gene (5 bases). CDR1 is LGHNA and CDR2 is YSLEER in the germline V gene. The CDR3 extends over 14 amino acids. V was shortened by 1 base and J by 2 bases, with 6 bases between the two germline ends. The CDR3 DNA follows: TGCGCCAGCAGCCAAGCCAGGGCTGGAAACACCATATATTTT. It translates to CASSQARAGNTIYF.

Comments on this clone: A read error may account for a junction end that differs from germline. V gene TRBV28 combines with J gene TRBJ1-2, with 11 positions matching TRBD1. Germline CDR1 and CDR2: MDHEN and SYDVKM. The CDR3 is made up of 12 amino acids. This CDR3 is CASLRDRGSLAF. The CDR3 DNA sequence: TGTGCCAGCCTCCGGGACAGGGGGTCTCTCGCCTTC.

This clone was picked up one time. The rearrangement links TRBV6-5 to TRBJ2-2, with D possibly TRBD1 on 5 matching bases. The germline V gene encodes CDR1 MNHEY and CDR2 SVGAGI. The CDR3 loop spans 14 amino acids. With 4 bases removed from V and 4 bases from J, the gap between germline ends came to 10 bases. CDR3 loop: CASSWQGVTGELFF. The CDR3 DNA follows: TGTGCCAGCAGTTGGCAGGGTGTCACCGGGGAGCTGTTTTTT.

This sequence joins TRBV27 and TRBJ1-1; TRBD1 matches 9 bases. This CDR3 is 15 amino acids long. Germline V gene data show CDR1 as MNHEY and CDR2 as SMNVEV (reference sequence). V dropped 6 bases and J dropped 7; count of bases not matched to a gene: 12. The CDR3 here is CASSVTGGSGNEAFF. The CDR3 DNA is TGTGCCAGCAGCGTGACAGGGGGGAGTGGTAATGAAGCTTTCTTT.

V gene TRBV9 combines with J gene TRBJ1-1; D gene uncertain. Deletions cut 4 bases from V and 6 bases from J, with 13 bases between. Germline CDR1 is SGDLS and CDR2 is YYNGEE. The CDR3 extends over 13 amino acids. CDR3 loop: CASSSGPRAEAFF. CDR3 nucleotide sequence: TGTGCCAGCAGCTCCGGACCCCGCGCTGAAGCTTTCTTT.

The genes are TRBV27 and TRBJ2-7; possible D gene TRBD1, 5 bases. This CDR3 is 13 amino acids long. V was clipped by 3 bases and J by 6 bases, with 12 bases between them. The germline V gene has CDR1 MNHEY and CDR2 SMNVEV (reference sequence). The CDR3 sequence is CASSFKGLREQYF. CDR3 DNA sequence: TGTGCCAGCAGTTTTAAGGGGCTACGCGAGCAGTACTTC.

The CDR3 region has the DNA TGTGCCAGCAGCTCTCAGGGATACTATGGCTACACCTTC. Its protein is CASSSQGYYGYTF. The rearrangement links TRBV5-4 to TRBJ1-2, with D perhaps matching TRBD1 (5 bases). Trimming took 3 bases from V and 3 from J, leaving 9 bases between them. CDR1 is SGHNT, CDR2 YYREEE, per germline (reference sequence). The CDR3 has 13 residues. The whole variable domain, filled in from reference TRBV5-4 and TRBJ1-2, reads ETGVTQSPTHLIKTRGQQVTLRCSSQSGHNTVSWYQQALGQGPQFIFQYYREEENGRGNFPPRFSGLQFPNYSSELNVNALELDDSALYLCASSSQGYYGYTFGSGTRLTVV.

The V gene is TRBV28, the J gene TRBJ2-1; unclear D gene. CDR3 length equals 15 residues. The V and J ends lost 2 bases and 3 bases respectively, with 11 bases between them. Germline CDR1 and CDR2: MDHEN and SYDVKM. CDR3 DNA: TGTGCCAGCAGTTTAGTGGGGTCCAACTACAATGAGCAGTTCTTC. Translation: CASSLVGSNYNEQFF.